These T cell receptor beta chains were read from a single sample in a study of cytomegalovirus exposure and HLA in healthy donors. Only in-frame clones appear in the TCRdb table, and some are missing; sequencing was by immunoSEQ multiplex PCR. The sample lists around 150,000 clones; more than 70% were seen once. Material for sequencing was PBMCs. The receptor set was obtained from a man aged 55 to 70 in good health and CMV-seronegative. CDR3s include the opening cysteine and the closing phenylalanine or tryptophan. D genes are given only for firm matches. Only some rows state a clone size, as once, few, many or a class for expanded clones.

clone size | J gene | D gene | V gene | CDR3 DNA | CDR3 protein
- | TRBJ2-7 | - | TRBV7-6 | TGTGCCAGCAGCATAGACAGTCACGAGCAGTACTTC | CASSIDSHEQYF
- | TRBJ1-5 | TRBD1 | TRBV29-1 | TGCAGCGTTGGAGGATCCGGGACAGGGAACCAGCCCCAGCATTTT | CSVGGSGTGNQPQHF
- | TRBJ1-6 | TRBD1 | TRBV19 | TGTGCCAGTAGTATGGGACAGCCTAATTCACCCCTCCACTTT | CASSMGQPNSPLHF
- | TRBJ2-1 | TRBD2 | TRBV11-2 | TGTGCCAGCAGCTTAGATTCGACTAGCGGGTCTGAGCAGTTCTTC | CASSLDSTSGSEQFF
- | TRBJ1-1 | - | TRBV5-5 | TGTGCCAGCAGCCCACTCGGGACTGAAGCTTTCTTT | CASSPLGTEAFF
once | TRBJ1-1 | - | TRBV25-1 | TGTGCCAGCAGCGGAGGTTCTCTGAACACTGAAGCTTTCTTT | CASSGGSLNTEAFF
few | TRBJ2-7 | TRBD1 | TRBV5-6 | TGTGCCAGCAGCCTTGACCGGGACAGGGGGCCCGGGACGTATTACGAGCAGTACTTC | CASSLDRDRGPGTYYEQYF
- | TRBJ2-3 | TRBD2 | TRBV7-3 | TGTGCCAGCAGCTTACTAGCGGGGGGCCTTTCGAATACGCAGTATTTT | CASSLLAGGLSNTQYF
- | TRBJ2-1 | TRBD2 | TRBV5-1 | TGCGCCAGCAGGACTAGCGGGGGGGCCAATGAGCAGTTCTTC | CASRTSGGANEQFF
- | TRBJ1-2 | - | TRBV6-5 | TGTGCCAGCAGTTACTCATGGGACAACGGGATATATGGCTACACCTTC | CASSYSWDNGIYGYTF
- | TRBJ2-7 | - | TRBV7-2 | TGTGCCAGCAGCGCCAGGGACTCCCCCTACGAGCAGTACTTC | CASSARDSPYEQYF
- | TRBJ2-1 | - | TRBV5-4 | TGTGCCAGCAGCTTGGCGGTACAGCGGCACAATGAGCAGTTCTTC | CASSLAVQRHNEQFF
- | TRBJ2-5 | TRBD2 | TRBV5-1 | TGCGCCAGCAGACCCGGACTAGCTGGGGAGACCCAGTACTTC | CASRPGLAGETQYF
- | TRBJ2-6 | - | TRBV19 | TGTGCCAGTAGTATAACAGGGCCCTGGGGCTCTGGGGCCAACGTCCTGACTTTC | CASSITGPWGSGANVLTF
- | TRBJ2-7 | TRBD2 | TRBV4-1 | TGCGCCAGCAGCCAACATAGCGGGAGGGCCGCATACGAGCAGTACTTC | CASSQHSGRAAYEQYF
- | TRBJ1-2 | - | TRBV19 | TGTGCCAGTATTTCTCGATCTAGACCCTCTAACTATGGCTACACCTTC | CASISRSRPSNYGYTF
- | TRBJ2-7 | TRBD2 | TRBV4-1 | TGCGCCAGCAGCGAAGGACTAGCGGGACTTCTCGAGCAGTACTTC | CASSEGLAGLLEQYF
- | TRBJ1-5 | TRBD1 | TRBV4-2 | TGTGCCAGCAGCCAGACTAACAGGGGGCTAGATCAGCCCCAGCATTTT | CASSQTNRGLDQPQHF
- | TRBJ2-7 | TRBD2 | TRBV19 | TGTGCCAGTAGTATAGCGGATAGCGGGGACAAGCAGTACTTC | CASSIADSGDKQYF
- | TRBJ2-5 | TRBD2 | TRBV7-9 | TGTGCCAGCAGCTTGGGACTAGCGGGAACAGAGACCCAGTACTTC | CASSLGLAGTETQYF
once | TRBJ2-7 | TRBD2 | TRBV19 | TGTGCCAGTAGTATAGATGATAGCGGGAATCGTAACGAGCAGTACTTC | CASSIDDSGNRNEQYF
- | TRBJ2-4 | - | TRBV15 | TGTGCCACCAGCAGAGAGGCTCACAGGCCGAAAAACATTCAGTACTTC | CATSREAHRPKNIQYF
- | TRBJ2-7 | TRBD2 | TRBV5-5 | TGTGCCAGCAGCTTGCAGATCGGTAGCGGGGGCGCCTACGAGCAGTACTTC | CASSLQIGSGGAYEQYF
once | TRBJ2-6 | - | TRBV11-3 | TGTGCCAGCAGCTTTGGACAGGGGGCCAACGTCCTGACTTTC | CASSFGQGANVLTF
- | TRBJ2-1 | TRBD2 | TRBV11-3 | TGTGCCAGCAGCTTTAGCGGGAGCCACACCTACAATGAGCAGTTCTTC | CASSFSGSHTYNEQFF
- | TRBJ2-2 | - | TRBV7-3 | TGTGCCAGCAGCTTAGAGTATGATGGGGAGCTGTTTTTT | CASSLEYDGELFF
- | TRBJ1-2 | TRBD1 | TRBV7-9 | TGTGCCAGCAGCTTAGGGGGACAGGGGGCAAGGGGCTACACCTTC | CASSLGGQGARGYTF
- | TRBJ2-2 | TRBD2 | TRBV5-8 | TGTGCCAGCAGCCGCACTCTAGCGGGAGGGCCGATGGACACCGGGGAGCTGTTTTTT | CASSRTLAGGPMDTGELFF
- | TRBJ1-5 | - | TRBV7-2 | TGTGCCAGCAGCCTACAGGGAAGCAATCAGCCCCAGCATTTT | CASSLQGSNQPQHF
few | TRBJ2-2 | TRBD1 | TRBV13 | TGTGCCAGCAGCGCCGGGACAGGGAACACCGGGGAGCTGTTTTTT | CASSAGTGNTGELFF
- | TRBJ2-7 | - | TRBV6-5 | TGTGCCAGCAGTTACATGTACAGCGGTTCCTACGAGCAGTACTTC | CASSYMYSGSYEQYF
- | TRBJ2-4 | - | TRBV7-2 | TGTGCCAGCAGCTTACATACTGGAGCCAAAAACATTCAGTACTTC | CASSLHTGAKNIQYF
- | TRBJ2-5 | - | TRBV4-3 | TGCGCCAGCAGCCAAGATAGGAGGGGCCGGGCCCAGTACTTC | CASSQDRRGRAQYF
- | TRBJ2-3 | - | TRBV9 | TGTGCCAGCAGCCAGGGGATTTTCACAGATACGCAGTATTTT | CASSQGIFTDTQYF
- | TRBJ2-5 | TRBD1 | TRBV9 | TGTGCCAGCAGCGTGGCAACAGGGGTGGAGACCCAGTACTTC | CASSVATGVETQYF
- | TRBJ1-5 | - | TRBV10-3 | TGTGCCATCAGTCCGACGGGTTCCGATCAGCCCCAGCATTTT | CAISPTGSDQPQHF
- | TRBJ2-7 | - | TRBV27 | TGTGCCAGCAGCCCGGACAGCTCCTACGAGCAGTACTTC | CASSPDSSYEQYF
- | TRBJ2-7 | TRBD2 | TRBV4-1 | TGCGCCAGCAGCCAAGAAGCTAGCGGGGCCTACGAGCAGTACTTC | CASSQEASGAYEQYF
- | TRBJ2-7 | TRBD1 | TRBV7-9 | TGTGCCAGCGGTAGACAGGGGGCGTCCTACGAGCAGTACTTC | CASGRQGASYEQYF
- | TRBJ2-7 | TRBD1 | TRBV5-1 | TGCGCCAGCAGCGAGGACAGGGGCGAGCAGTACTTC | CASSEDRGEQYF
- | TRBJ2-7 | - | TRBV6-6 | TGTGCCAGCAGTTACCCCGGGGTGTACGAGCAGTACTTC | CASSYPGVYEQYF
- | TRBJ1-1 | TRBD1 | TRBV7-9 | TGTGCCAGCAGCTTCCCCACGGACAGGACTGAAGCTTTCTTT | CASSFPTDRTEAFF
- | TRBJ1-2 | - | TRBV12-5 | TGTGCTAGTAAGGGGGACAACTATGGCTACACCTTC | CASKGDNYGYTF
few | TRBJ2-5 | - | TRBV19 | TGTGCCAGTAGTAGCCTAGAGGAGCAGTACTTC | CASSSLEEQYF
- | TRBJ1-5 | - | TRBV5-8 | TGTGCCAGCAGCTTCTACAGCAATCAGCCCCAGCATTTT | CASSFYSNQPQHF
few | TRBJ2-3 | - | TRBV11-3 | TGTGCCAGCAGCGCCAGCCACAGGACAGATACGCAGTATTTT | CASSASHRTDTQYF
- | TRBJ2-1 | - | TRBV14 | TGTGCCAGCAGCCAAGGGACTACCTACAATGAGCAGTTCTTC | CASSQGTTYNEQFF
once | TRBJ2-5 | - | TRBV2 | TGTGCCAGCAGTGAACAGGGGCGAGAGACCCAGTACTTC | CASSEQGRETQYF
- | TRBJ2-1 | - | TRBV10-1 | TGCGCCAGCAGTGATGTGGTAGCGGACTACAATGAGCAGTTCTTC | CASSDVVADYNEQFF
- | TRBJ2-5 | TRBD2 | TRBV4-3 | TGCGCCAGCAGCCAGGGGGGCGGACTAGCGGGGGGACTACGACAAGAGACCCAGTACTTC | CASSQGGGLAGGLRQETQYF
- | TRBJ2-1 | TRBD1 | TRBV2 | TGTGCCGGGGGACAGGGCCCCTACAATGAGCAGTTCTTC | CAGGQGPYNEQFF
- | TRBJ1-2 | TRBD1 | TRBV29-1 | TGCAGCGTTGATGACAGGGAGATAGCTAACTATGGCTACACCTTC | CSVDDREIANYGYTF
once | TRBJ1-1 | - | TRBV6-4 | TGTGCCAGCAGTGAAAGCTACGGTTTCGCTGAAGCTTTCTTT | CASSESYGFAEAFF
- | TRBJ2-5 | TRBD1 | TRBV7-2 | TGTGCCAGCAGCGAGCGACAGGGGGCTGGGACCCAGTACTTC | CASSERQGAGTQYF
- | TRBJ2-1 | TRBD2 | TRBV4-3 | TGCGCCAGCAGCCTCGGACTAGCGGACGTCAATGAGCAGTTCTTC | CASSLGLADVNEQFF